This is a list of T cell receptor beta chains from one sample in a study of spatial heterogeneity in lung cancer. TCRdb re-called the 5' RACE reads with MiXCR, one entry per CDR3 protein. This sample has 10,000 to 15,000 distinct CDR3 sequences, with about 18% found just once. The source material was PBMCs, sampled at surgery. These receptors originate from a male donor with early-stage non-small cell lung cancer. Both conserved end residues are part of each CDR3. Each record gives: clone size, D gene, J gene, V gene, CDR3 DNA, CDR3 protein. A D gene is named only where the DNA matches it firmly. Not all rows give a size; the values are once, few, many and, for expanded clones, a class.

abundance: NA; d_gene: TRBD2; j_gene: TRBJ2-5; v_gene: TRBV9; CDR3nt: TGTGCCAGCAGCGTAGAGACTAGCGGGGGGTACCAAGAGACCCAGTACTTC; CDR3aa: CASSVETSGGYQETQYF
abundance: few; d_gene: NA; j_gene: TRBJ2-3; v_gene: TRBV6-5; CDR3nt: TGTGCCAGCAGTTACAGGGGAACAGATACGCAGTATTTT; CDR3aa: CASSYRGTDTQYF
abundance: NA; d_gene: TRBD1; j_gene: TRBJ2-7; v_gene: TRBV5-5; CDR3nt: TGTGCCAGCAGCACCCGACAGGGCTACCACGAGCAGTACTTC; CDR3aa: CASSTRQGYHEQYF
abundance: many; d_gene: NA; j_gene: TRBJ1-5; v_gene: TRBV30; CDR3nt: TGTGCCTGGAGTGCCAGAAGGGATCAGCCCCAGCATTTT; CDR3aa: CAWSARRDQPQHF
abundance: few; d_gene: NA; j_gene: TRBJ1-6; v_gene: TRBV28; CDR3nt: TGTGCCAGCAGTTTAGAGCGCCACTATAATTCACCCCTCCACTTT; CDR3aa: CASSLERHYNSPLHF
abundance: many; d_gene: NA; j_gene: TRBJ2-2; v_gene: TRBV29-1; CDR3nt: TGCAGCGTAAAGAGGGGGAACACCGGGGAGCTGTTTTTT; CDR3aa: CSVKRGNTGELFF
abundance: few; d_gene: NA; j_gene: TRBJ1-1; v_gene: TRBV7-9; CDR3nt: TGTGCCAGCAGCCACTTAATGAACACTGAAGCTTTCTTT; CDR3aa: CASSHLMNTEAFF
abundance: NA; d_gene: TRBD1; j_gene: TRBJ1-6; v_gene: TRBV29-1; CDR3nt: TGCAGCGTTCAGGGGGCTAATTCACCCCTCCACTTT; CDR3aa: CSVQGANSPLHF
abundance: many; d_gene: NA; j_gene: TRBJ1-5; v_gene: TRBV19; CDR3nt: TGTGCCAGCAATAAGGTCGGGCAGAATAGCAATCAGCCCCAGCATTTT; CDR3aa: CASNKVGQNSNQPQHF
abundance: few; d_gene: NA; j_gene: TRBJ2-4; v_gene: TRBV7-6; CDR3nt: TGTGCCAGCAGTCAAGGGGGGGCAAAGGGAATAGTCAAAAACATTCAGTACTTC; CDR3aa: CASSQGGAKGIVKNIQYF
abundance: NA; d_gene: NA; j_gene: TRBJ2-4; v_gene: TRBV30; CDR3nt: TGTGCCTGGAGTTTTACTAAAAACATTCAGTACTTC; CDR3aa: CAWSFTKNIQYF
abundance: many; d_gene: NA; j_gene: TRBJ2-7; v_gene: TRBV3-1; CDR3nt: TGTGCCAGCAGCCAAGGCCCCTACGAGCAGTACTTC; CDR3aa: CASSQGPYEQYF
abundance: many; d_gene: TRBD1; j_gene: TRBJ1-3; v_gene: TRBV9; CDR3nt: TGTGCCAGCAGCGTGGGGACAGGGACTGGAAACACCATATATTTT; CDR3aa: CASSVGTGTGNTIYF
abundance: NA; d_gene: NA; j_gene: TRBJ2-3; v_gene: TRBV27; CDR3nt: TGTGCCAGCAGTCCCTACATAGATACGCAGTATTTT; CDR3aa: CASSPYIDTQYF
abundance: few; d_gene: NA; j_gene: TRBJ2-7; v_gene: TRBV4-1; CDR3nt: TGCGCCAGCAGCCATGGGACCGCCTACGAGCAGTACTTC; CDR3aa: CASSHGTAYEQYF
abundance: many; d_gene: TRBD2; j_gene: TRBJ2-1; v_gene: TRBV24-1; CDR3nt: TGTGCCACCAGTGATTCCCTTAGCGGGAGTTACAATGAGCAGTTCTTC; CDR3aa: CATSDSLSGSYNEQFF
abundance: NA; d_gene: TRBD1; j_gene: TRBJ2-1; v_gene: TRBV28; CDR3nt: TGTGCCAGCAGTCAGGACAGGGGTACCTACAATGAGCAGTTCTTC; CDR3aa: CASSQDRGTYNEQFF
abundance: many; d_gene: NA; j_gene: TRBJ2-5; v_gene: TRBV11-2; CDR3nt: TGTGCCAGCAGCTTACCACCCCCGGGGGCCCAAGAGACCCAGTACTTC; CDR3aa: CASSLPPPGAQETQYF
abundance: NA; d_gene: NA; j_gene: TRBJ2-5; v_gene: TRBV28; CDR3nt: TGTGCCAGCAGAAGAGTTGTAGAGACCCAGTACTTC; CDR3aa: CASRRVVETQYF
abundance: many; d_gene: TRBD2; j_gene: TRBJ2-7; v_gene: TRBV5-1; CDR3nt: TGCGCCAGCAGCTTGTCGTCCCTGACTAGCGGGAGCTCCTACGAGCAGTACTTC; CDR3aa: CASSLSSLTSGSSYEQYF
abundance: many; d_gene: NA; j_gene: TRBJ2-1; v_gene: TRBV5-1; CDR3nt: TGCGCCAGCAGCTTCCCCCGCGGGACAAACAATGAGCAGTTCTTC; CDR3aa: CASSFPRGTNNEQFF
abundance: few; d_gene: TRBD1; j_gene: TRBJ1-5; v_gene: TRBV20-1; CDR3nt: TGCAGTGCTAGACCCCCTCCGGGACAGGGACCTTATAGCAATCAGCCCCAGCATTTT; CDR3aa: CSARPPPGQGPYSNQPQHF